A selection of T cell receptor beta chains follows, all from one sample in a study of shared clonotypes between healthy human individuals. Using immunoSEQ multiplex PCR, the repertoire was profiled, and TCRdb retains in-frame clones only, with some absent. The data contain roughly 500,000 clones, 90% to 97% of them singletons. Sequencing was carried out using naive CD4+ T cells sorted from blood. The receptors derive from a woman in her 30s in good health. CDR3s include the opening cysteine and the closing phenylalanine or tryptophan. D genes are given only for firm matches. Only some rows state a clone size, as once, few, many or a class for expanded clones.

>TRBJ2-7|NA|TRBV5-6|NA
TGTGCCAGCAGCAAGAGCCTCGGGGGGCGGTACGAGCAGTACTTC
CASSKSLGGRYEQYF
>TRBJ2-7|NA|TRBV11-2|TRBD2
TGTGCCAGCAGCCCCGGTGCGGGGGAGGGCGAGCAGTACTTC
CASSPGAGEGEQYF
>TRBJ2-7|NA|TRBV19|TRBD1
TGTGCCAGTAGCCCTGGGACAGGGGGCTCCTACGAGCAGTACTTC
CASSPGTGGSYEQYF
>TRBJ2-6|NA|TRBV5-8|TRBD1
TGTGCCAGCAGGATCCAGGGGGCGACGGCCGGGGCCAACGTCCTGACTTTC
CASRIQGATAGANVLTF
>TRBJ2-7|NA|TRBV7-6|TRBD1
TGTGCCAGCAGCTTAATCAAGGGACAGGGGGCCTACGAGCAGTACTTC
CASSLIKGQGAYEQYF
>TRBJ1-2|NA|TRBV28|NA
TGTGCCAGCAGTTTATTTCGGGACGGAAACTATGGCTACACCTTC
CASSLFRDGNYGYTF
>TRBJ2-3|NA|TRBV4-1|NA
TGCGCCAGCAGCCAAGGGATGACCCCCAGAGGGGCAGATACGCAGTATTTT
CASSQGMTPRGADTQYF
>TRBJ1-5|NA|TRBV15|TRBD1
TGTGCCACCAGACAGTGGGACAGGGACTCCGAGCCCCAGCATTTT
CATRQWDRDSEPQHF
>TRBJ1-1|NA|TRBV5-1|NA
TGCGCCAGCAGCTTCGGCAGGGGGAACACTGAAGCTTTCTTT
CASSFGRGNTEAFF
>TRBJ2-1|NA|TRBV10-3|NA
TGTGCCATCAGTGCCACATGGGATCCCAGCTCCTACAATGAGCAGTTCTTC
CAISATWDPSSYNEQFF
>TRBJ2-7|NA|TRBV10-1|TRBD1
TGCGCCAGCAGTGAGTCCGCGACAGGGGACGCCTACGAGCAGTACTTC
CASSESATGDAYEQYF
>TRBJ2-3|NA|TRBV6-1|TRBD2
TGTGCCAGCAGTGGGACTAGCGGAACCACAGATACGCAGTATTTT
CASSGTSGTTDTQYF
>TRBJ2-7|NA|TRBV29-1|TRBD2
TGCAGCGTGGGACTAGCGGGGTCCTACGAGCAGTACTTC
CSVGLAGSYEQYF
>TRBJ1-5|NA|TRBV28|NA
TGTGCCAGCATTAGTCAGGGAGGGCATCAGCCCCAGCATTTT
CASISQGGHQPQHF
>TRBJ1-5|once|TRBV19|NA
TGTGCCAGTAGTATAGAGCCGGGGGTAACCAATCAGCCCCAGCATTTT
CASSIEPGVTNQPQHF
>TRBJ2-1|NA|TRBV21-1|NA
TGTGCCAGCAGCAACCAACGGGACTCCCGCTCCTACAATGAGCAGTTCTTC
CASSNQRDSRSYNEQFF
>TRBJ1-4|NA|TRBV18|TRBD1
TGTGCCAGCTCACCTCCGGGACAGGGTAATGAAAAACTGTTTTTT
CASSPPGQGNEKLFF
>TRBJ1-2|once|TRBV5-1|NA
TGCGCCAGCAGCTTTACAGGGAAAAGAAACTATGGCTACACCTTC
CASSFTGKRNYGYTF
>TRBJ2-1|NA|TRBV5-1|TRBD2
TGCGCCAGCAGCTCGAACGACCCGGGACTAGCGGTTCCTGAGCAGTTCTTC
CASSSNDPGLAVPEQFF
>TRBJ2-1|NA|TRBV27|NA
TGTGCCAGCAGTTCATACTTTAGGACCCAGACTAACAATGAGCAGTTCTTC
CASSSYFRTQTNNEQFF
>TRBJ1-5|NA|TRBV6-1|NA
TGTGCCAGCAGTGAGAGAGATAGCAATCAGCCCCAGCATTTT
CASSERDSNQPQHF
>TRBJ1-2|once|TRBV18|NA
TGTGCCAGCTCACCTGGAGCTACTAACTATGGCTACACCTTC
CASSPGATNYGYTF
>TRBJ2-7|once|TRBV20-1|NA
TGCAGTGCTACTATCACCTACGAGCAGTACTTC
CSATITYEQYF
>TRBJ2-7|NA|TRBV6-5|NA
TGTGCCAGCAGTTACCAGGGGACGGAGGGCTACGAGCAGTACTTC
CASSYQGTEGYEQYF
>TRBJ2-7|NA|TRBV6-1|TRBD1
TGTGCCAGCAGTGTCCCCCGGACAGGGGTACGGGGTCTCTACGAGCAGTACTTC
CASSVPRTGVRGLYEQYF
>TRBJ2-7|once|TRBV28|TRBD2
TGTGCCAGCAGTCCAGAACCCGGACTAGCGGGAAGGGTGTACGAGCAGTACTTC
CASSPEPGLAGRVYEQYF
>TRBJ2-7|NA|TRBV6-1|NA
TGTGCCAGCAGCCCCGGGACAACGGGCTCCTACGAGCAGTACTTC
CASSPGTTGSYEQYF
>TRBJ2-5|NA|TRBV29-1|NA
TGCAGCGTTGAAGGGGGCCGGGAGACCCAGTACTTC
CSVEGGRETQYF
>TRBJ2-7|NA|TRBV18|TRBD1
TGTGCCAGCTCATCCTCTTCTTGGACAGGAACCTACGAGCAGTACTTC
CASSSSSWTGTYEQYF
>TRBJ1-5|NA|TRBV27|TRBD1
TGTGCCAGCAGCCAAGACCGTGGGACAGTCAATCAGCCCCAGCATTTT
CASSQDRGTVNQPQHF
>TRBJ2-7|once|TRBV28|NA
TGTGCCAGCAGATCTAGCGTTGGCTACGAGCAGTACTTC
CASRSSVGYEQYF
>TRBJ1-1|once|TRBV6-5|NA
TGTGCCAGCAGTTACTCGATTCCCCCTGGGAACACTGAAGCTTTCTTT
CASSYSIPPGNTEAFF
>TRBJ2-3|NA|TRBV13|NA
TGTGCCAGCAGCTTAGTAGCTAGCCCGCCGGATACGCAGTATTTT
CASSLVASPPDTQYF
>TRBJ2-2|once|TRBV11-3|NA
TGTGCCAGCAGCCCTTCCGGGGGAGTCATCGGGGAGCTGTTTTTT
CASSPSGGVIGELFF
>TRBJ1-2|NA|TRBV18|NA
TGTGCCAGCTCACCACCAAGAACAGACAATGGCTACACCTTC
CASSPPRTDNGYTF
>TRBJ2-5|NA|TRBV10-3|NA
TGTGCCATCAGTGGAGCGCGGTACTCGGAGACCCAGTACTTC
CAISGARYSETQYF
>TRBJ2-4|NA|TRBV28|NA
TGTGCCAGCAGTTTATTCCCAGGCCAAAACATTCAGTACTTC
CASSLFPGQNIQYF
>TRBJ1-4|NA|TRBV28|TRBD1
TGTGCCAGCAGTTCGGCAGGGGGCGGCGGTGAAAAACTGTTTTTT
CASSSAGGGGEKLFF
>TRBJ1-5|NA|TRBV15|NA
TGTGCCACCACCTTAGGGGATCAGCCCCAGCATTTT
CATTLGDQPQHF
>TRBJ2-4|NA|TRBV27|NA
TGTGCCAGCTCTTCCTTTGCCAAAAACATTCAGTACTTC
CASSSFAKNIQYF
>TRBJ2-5|NA|TRBV5-1|NA
TGCGCCAGCAGTTCGGTGGGACAAGAGACCCAGTACTTC
CASSSVGQETQYF
>TRBJ1-5|NA|TRBV18|TRBD1
TGTGCCAGCTCACTAATCCCGGGACAGCCCAATAGCAATCAGCCCCAGCATTTT
CASSLIPGQPNSNQPQHF
>TRBJ2-3|NA|TRBV28|TRBD2
TGTGCCAGCAGTCCAGAGGTCTGGCTGACGGGGCGGGAGGGCGAGGGCACAGATACGCAGTATTTT
CASSPEVWLTGREGEGTDTQYF
>TRBJ2-7|NA|TRBV29-1|NA
TGCAGCGTGCCCTACGAGCAGTACTTC
CSVPYEQYF
>TRBJ2-1|NA|TRBV5-4|NA
TGTGCCAGCAGCTTGGCCGGGGGAATGTACAATGAGCAGTTCTTC
CASSLAGGMYNEQFF
>TRBJ1-1|NA|TRBV6-5|NA
TGTGCCAGCACCTCATGGGGGGGGAACACTGAAGCTTTCTTT
CASTSWGGNTEAFF
>TRBJ2-7|NA|TRBV13|TRBD2
TGTGCCAGCAGCTTTTCACAACCCCATGGACTAGCGGGAGTCGACGAGCAGTACTTC
CASSFSQPHGLAGVDEQYF
>TRBJ2-7|NA|TRBV7-6|NA
TGTGCCAGCAGCCGAGGACACCTCAGGGAATCCCACGAGCAGTACTTC
CASSRGHLRESHEQYF
>TRBJ2-1|NA|TRBV2|TRBD1
TGTGCCAGCAGTGAAGAGGGCAGGGGGCTAAGCGGCAATGAGCAGTTCTTC
CASSEEGRGLSGNEQFF
>TRBJ1-1|once|TRBV2|NA
TGTGCCAGCAGTGAGGGACACGGAACTTTAGAAGCTTTCTTT
CASSEGHGTLEAFF
>TRBJ1-3|NA|TRBV10-3|NA
TGTGCCATCAAACAGGCCAGTTCCGCTCCCTCTGGAAACACCATATATTTT
CAIKQASSAPSGNTIYF
>TRBJ2-1|once|TRBV30|NA
TGTGCCTGGAGTGTTGAGGGGGGGAACAATGAGCAGTTCTTC
CAWSVEGGNNEQFF
>TRBJ2-3|NA|TRBV6-5|TRBD2
TGTGCCAGCAAGGGACTAGCGGGAGTAGATACGCAGTATTTT
CASKGLAGVDTQYF
>TRBJ2-2|few|TRBV9|NA
TGTGCCAGCAGCGTGGCGGTGCTCACCGGGGAGCTGTTTTTT
CASSVAVLTGELFF
>TRBJ1-1|NA|TRBV2|NA
TGTGCCAGTACCCGCGGGACCCCGATAGAGTACACTGAAGCTTTCTTT
CASTRGTPIEYTEAFF
>TRBJ2-5|NA|TRBV11-1|TRBD1
TGTGCCAGCAGCTTAGGGGGACAGGGGCCAGAGACCCAGTACTTC
CASSLGGQGPETQYF
>TRBJ2-4|NA|TRBV23-1|NA
TGCGCCAGCAGTCAATCCGCCTCCGCGGGGATAGCCAAAAACATTCAGTACTTC
CASSQSASAGIAKNIQYF